These 25 T cell receptor beta chains came from one sample sequenced in a study of identical twins. One entry per CDR3 protein results from TCRdb running MiXCR on the 5' RACE reads. The repertoire includes about 700,000 distinct CDR3 sequences, about 9.4% of them detected once, and around 0.95% sits in the top ten. This sample also belongs to another study, concerning yellow fever vaccine responses in identical twins.

Sequencing input: PBMCs. These receptors were obtained from a woman between 18 and 29 years old in good health.

This clonotype was seen at least ten times. This rearrangement joins TRBV12-3 or TRBV12-4 to TRBJ2-4, with unresolved D. Trimming removed 1 base at V and 1 base at J, with 2 bases between. The CDR3 spans 13 residues. The CDR3: CASSLGAKNIQYF. Here the CDR3 DNA reads TGTGCCAGCAGTTTAGGGGCCAAAAACATTCAGTACTTC.

V is TRBV5-6 and J is TRBJ2-2, with D maybe TRBD1 (6 bases). CDR3 length equals 15 residues. In germline, CDR1 is SGHDT, CDR2 YYEEEE. Between the trimmed V and J ends, which lost 4 bases and 2 bases, there was a span of 12 bases. The CDR3 sequence is CASSPAGTNTGELFF. CDR3 sequence (DNA): TGTGCCAGCAGCCCGGCCGGGACAAACACCGGGGAGCTGTTTTTT.

The sample holds a few counts of this clonotype. V usage is TRBV7-2 and J usage is TRBJ2-5; 7 nucleotides line up with TRBD2. The germline V gene has CDR1 SGHTA and CDR2 FQGNSA. The CDR3 has 15 residues. Trimming removed 5 bases from V and 5 bases from J; junction bases left unmatched: 11. The CDR3 is CASSVDGRDGETQYF. The CDR3 DNA follows: TGTGCCAGCAGCGTCGATGGGAGGGACGGTGAGACCCAGTACTTC.

Many counts were recorded for this clonotype. The rearrangement joins TRBV7-9 to TRBJ2-1; TRBD2 might be the D (5 bases). Per germline, CDR1 SEHNR and CDR2 FQNEAQ (reference sequence). There are 12 residues in the CDR3. V dropped 2 bases and J dropped 10 bases, with 9 bases sitting between them. CDR3 sequence: CASSLSTGEQFF. The CDR3 region has the DNA TGTGCCAGCAGCTTATCGACGGGAGAGCAGTTCTTC.

This clonotype was counted a few times. The chain combines TRBV7-9 with TRBJ2-1; 7 bases are a match to TRBD1. Per germline, CDR1 SEHNR and CDR2 FQNEAQ (reference sequence). Trimming at V came to 11 bases and at J to 5 bases, leaving 9 bases not matched to a gene. The CDR3 runs 13 residues. CDR3 bases: TGTGCCGGCCGGGACAGCGCCGACAATGAGCAGTTCTTC. Protein sequence: CAGRDSADNEQFF.

This clonotype occurred a few times. The CDR3 region is CASSSRQGVGGTEAFF. The CDR3 nucleotides are TGTGCCAGCAGCTCCCGACAGGGGGTAGGGGGGACTGAAGCTTTCTTT. This chain connects TRBV7-9 to TRBJ1-1; 9 nucleotides match TRBD1. This CDR3 comprises 16 residues. CDR1 SEHNR and CDR2 FQNEAQ come from the germline V gene (reference sequence). V lost 4 bases, J lost 5 bases, and 11 bases stayed unmatched. The full variable domain, its missing parts supplied by reference TRBV7-9 and TRBJ1-1, is DTGVSQNPRHKITKRGQNVTFRCDPISEHNRLYWYRQTLGQGPEFLTYFQNEAQLEKSRLLSDRFSAERPKGSFSTLEIQRTEQGDSAMYLCASSSRQGVGGTEAFFGQGTRLTVV.

This clonotype was observed a few times. The chain recombines TRBV7-2 with TRBJ2-1; 11 bases line up with TRBD2. V trimming: 5 bases; J trimming: 7 bases; junction bases outside the gene matches: 13. The V gene's germline CDR1 is SGHTA and CDR2 FQGNSA. CDR3 length: 17 residues. CDR3 DNA: TGTGCCAGCAGCCATCTCCCACTAGCGGGAGATGGGAATGAGCAGTTCTTC. Its translation is CASSHLPLAGDGNEQFF.

This clonotype was observed at least ten times. The V gene is TRBV2, the J gene TRBJ2-7, with D tentatively TRBD1 (5 bases). Trimming shortened V by 4 bases and J by 1 base, and 8 bases separated the two germline ends. CDR3 length equals 13 residues. Germline-derived CDR1 and CDR2 are SNHLY and FYNNEI. The chain's CDR3 is CASSVQGSYEQYF. The DNA for the CDR3 is TGTGCCAGCAGTGTGCAGGGATCCTACGAGCAGTACTTC. The full variable domain, its missing parts supplied by reference TRBV2 and TRBJ2-7, is EPEVTQTPSHQVTQMGQEVILRCVPISNHLYFYWYRQILGQKVEFLVSFYNNEISEKSEIFDDQFSVERPDGSNFTLKIRSTKLEDSAMYFCASSVQGSYEQYFGPGTRLTVT.

This clonotype was seen a handful of times. The rearrangement joins TRBV7-9 to TRBJ1-2; 7 bases agree with TRBD1. CDR1 and CDR2 (germline): SEHNR, FQNEAQ (reference sequence). Losses at the gene ends were 6 bases for V and 4 bases for J; bases not matched to a gene: 8. The CDR3 has 14 residues. In DNA, the CDR3 is TGTGCCAGCAGGCCGACAGGGCTCAGCTATGGCTACACCTTC. Its protein product is CASRPTGLSYGYTF.

The chain employs TRBV6-2 or TRBV6-3 and TRBJ2-1, with 8 positions matching TRBD2. CDR3 length: 14 amino acids. Germline values: CDR1 MNHEY, CDR2 SVGEGT. With V trimmed by 2 bases and J by 6 bases, 3 bases remained unmatched. The chain's CDR3 is CASSYPGLVNEQFF. CDR3 coding DNA: TGTGCCAGCAGTTACCCGGGACTAGTCAATGAGCAGTTCTTC.

This clonotype was seen a few times. This rearrangement joins TRBV20-1 to TRBJ2-1, with TRBD1 matching 9 bases. The CDR3 consists of 14 residues. Germline loops: CDR1 DFQATT, CDR2 SNEGSKA (reference sequence). V was clipped by 3 bases and J by 9 bases; unmatched bases: 9. In DNA form, the CDR3 reads TGCAGTGCTAGTGGGGGGACAGGGTCTCGTGAGCAGTTCTTC. Translation: CSASGGTGSREQFF.

This clonotype was detected many times. The chain is built from TRBV10-3 and TRBJ1-2, with a possible D match to TRBD1 (5 bases). The CDR3 contains 13 residues. The germline V and J ends were trimmed by 4 bases and 1 base, with 7 bases remaining between them. CDR1 and CDR2 from the germline V gene are ENHRY and SYGVKD. Here the CDR3 DNA reads TGTGCCATCAGTGTAGACAGTAACTATGGCTACACCTTC. This encodes CAISVDSNYGYTF.

This clonotype was counted at least ten times. The chain has TRBV7-9 and TRBJ2-7, with D possibly TRBD2 on 6 matching bases. V was trimmed by 4 bases and J by 6 bases, leaving 10 bases between them. This CDR3 contains 12 residues. Germline V CDR1 and CDR2: SEHNR, FQNEAQ (reference sequence). In DNA, the CDR3 is TGTGCCAGCAGCTGGGAGGACATCGAGCAGTACTTC. It yields the protein CASSWEDIEQYF. The full variable domain, with the rest looked up from reference TRBV7-9 and TRBJ2-7, is DTGVSQNPRHKITKRGQNVTFRCDPISEHNRLYWYRQTLGQGPEFLTYFQNEAQLEKSRLLSDRFSAERPKGSFSTLEIQRTEQGDSAMYLCASSWEDIEQYFGPGTRLTVT.

Many counts were recorded for this clonotype. V usage is TRBV7-2 and J usage is TRBJ2-1, with unresolved D. The CDR3 covers 13 residues. V lost 4 bases and J lost 4, with 8 bases in between. Germline V gene lookup returns CDR1 SGHTA and CDR2 FQGNSA. Written as DNA, the CDR3 is TGTGCCAGCAGCTCTAACCTATACAATGAGCAGTTCTTC. Protein sequence: CASSSNLYNEQFF.

This clonotype has just a few counts. The rearrangement links TRBV2 to TRBJ2-1, with 9 positions matching TRBD2. The V segment lost 9 bases and the J segment 7 bases; nucleotides outside the gene matches: 7. Germline loops: CDR1 SNHLY, CDR2 FYNNEI. The CDR3 has 13 residues. The CDR3 here is CARTSGGYNEQFF. DNA for the CDR3: TGTGCCAGGACGAGCGGGGGGTATAATGAGCAGTTCTTC.

This clonotype appeared a few times. Its ends do not fully match the called genes, so a read error is possible. V is TRBV3-1 and J is TRBJ2-7; D ambiguous. The CDR3 extends over 15 amino acids. CDR1 and CDR2 from the germline V gene are LGHDT and YNNKEL (reference sequence). This CDR3 reads CASSKDHLLSYEQYF. The DNA of the CDR3 is TGTGCCAGCAGCAAAGACCACCTACTCTCCTACGAGCAGTACTTC.

DNA for the CDR3: TGTGCCAGCAGCTTGGGGGGGCAGGGTGGATTATACGAGCAGTACTTC. Its protein product is CASSLGGQGGLYEQYF. The chain links TRBV7-2 to TRBJ2-7, with D possibly being TRBD2 (7 bases). Germline V lookup: CDR1 SGHTA, CDR2 FQGNSA. The CDR3 consists of 16 residues. Trimming took 3 bases from V and 4 from J, leaving 19 bases between them.

This chain joins TRBV6-2 or TRBV6-3 and TRBJ2-7, with 8 bases lining up with TRBD1. The CDR3 is made up of 15 amino acids. Germline loops: CDR1 MNHEY, CDR2 SVGEGT. V lost 2 bases, J lost 3 bases, and 6 bases stayed unmatched. CDR3 protein: CASSYAQTGVYEQYF. For the CDR3, the DNA is TGTGCCAGCAGTTACGCACAGACAGGGGTCTACGAGCAGTACTTC.

This clonotype has a handful of counts. The chain carries TRBV6-2 or TRBV6-3 and TRBJ2-1; 11 bases align to TRBD2. The CDR3 loop spans 18 amino acids. Looked up from germline, CDR1 is MNHEY and CDR2 is SVGEGT. The V and J ends lost 5 bases and 6 bases, in that order; junction bases with no gene match: 15. CDR3 in amino acids: CASSHQPKTSGSRNEQFF. The CDR3 nucleotides are TGTGCCAGCAGTCATCAACCGAAAACTAGCGGGAGTCGCAATGAGCAGTTCTTC.

This clonotype came up a few times. The chain links TRBV29-1 to TRBJ2-7; maybe TRBD1 (6 bases). V lost 7 bases and J 3 bases, leaving 13 bases between the germline ends. This CDR3 is 12 amino acids long. Germline V lookup: CDR1 SQVTM, CDR2 ANQGSEA. The CDR3 DNA reads as TGCAGCGCCACACAGGGATTCTACGAGCAGTACTTC. Translating gives CSATQGFYEQYF.

This clonotype was seen at least ten times. J is TRBJ2-2 and V is TRBV12-3 or TRBV12-4, with D hard to call. The length of the CDR3 is 13 residues. V lost 3 bases, J lost 6 bases, and 8 bases lay in between. CDR3: CASSFVGSGELFF. As DNA, the CDR3 is TGTGCCAGCAGTTTTGTGGGCTCCGGGGAGCTGTTTTTT.

The chain has TRBV7-2 and TRBJ2-3, with D maybe TRBD1 (6 bases). The germline gives CDR1 SGHTA, CDR2 FQGNSA. This CDR3 contains 12 residues. V was pared by 4 bases and J by 9 bases, with 11 bases between. The CDR3 nucleotides read TGTGCCAGCAGCTCTCCGACAGGCACGCAGTATTTT. Translated: CASSSPTGTQYF.

In this sample, this clonotype turned up a few times. The J gene is TRBJ2-2, the V gene TRBV20-1; D may be TRBD1 (5 bases). The CDR3 sequence is 12 residues long. V was pared by 1 base and J by 8 bases, with 8 bases between. Germline CDR1 is DFQATT and CDR2 is SNEGSKA (reference sequence). CDR3 amino acids: CSARGQFGELFF. The CDR3 coding sequence is TGCAGTGCTAGAGGACAGTTTGGGGAGCTGTTTTTT.

The V call is TRBV20-1, the J call TRBJ2-1; D might be TRBD2 (5 bases). The germline V gene encodes CDR1 DFQATT and CDR2 SNEGSKA (reference sequence). The CDR3 sequence is 15 residues long. V lost 5 bases and J lost 7, with 21 bases in between. CDR3 DNA: TGCAGTGCTTCTCCCGTATGGTCCGGAGGAAATGAGCAGTTCTTC. Residues: CSASPVWSGGNEQFF.

The chain combines TRBV6-6 with TRBJ1-1, with D perhaps TRBD1 (5 bases). The length of the CDR3 is 12 residues. The germline V and J ends were trimmed by 6 bases and 7 bases, with 12 bases remaining between them. The V gene's germline CDR1 is MNHNY and CDR2 SVGAGI (reference sequence). The CDR3 nucleotides are TGTGCCAGCAGCCCAGACAGAAATGAAGCTTTCTTT. Translation gives CASSPDRNEAFF.